One and the same sample provided the 27 T cell receptor beta chains below, sequenced in a study of beta chain features in type 1 diabetes. What was sequenced were expressed TCRB transcripts, since all of the isolated RNA had been reverse transcribed. Sequencing was performed with immunoSEQ multiplex PCR; in TCRdb, only in-frame clones are kept and a portion is missing. The table has some 330,000 clones, approximately 10% seen once; the top ten hold just over 0.015%. The sequencing input was naive CD4+ T cells from blood. The receptor set was obtained from a woman in her twenties or thirties in good health.

Of note for this clone: The sample has other DNA sequences that encode this CDR3 too. The chain employs TRBV18 and TRBJ1-2; 8 nucleotides match TRBD1. The CDR3 spans 14 residues. J lost 5 bases, V lost 6 bases, and 8 bases had no gene match. Germline CDR1 and CDR2: KGHSH and LQKENI. For the CDR3, the DNA is TGTGCCAGCTCGCCTGGACAGGGCGGGTATGGCTACACCTTC. Protein product: CASSPGQGGYGYTF.

The genes are TRBV6-6 and TRBJ2-1; D remains ambiguous. The CDR3 length is 14 residues. V gave up 6 bases and J gave up 0 bases, with 9 bases separating them. Germline V CDR1 and CDR2: MNHNY, SVGAGI (reference sequence). The CDR3 nucleotides read TGTGCCAGCAGGAGCTCTAGCTCCTACAATGAGCAGTTCTTC. Amino acids: CASRSSSSYNEQFF.

The chain uses TRBV7-8 and TRBJ2-7, with 11 positions matching TRBD2. V lost 5 bases to trimming and J lost 7 bases; unmatched junction nucleotides: 10. The germline V gene encodes CDR1 SGHVS and CDR2 FQNEAQ. The CDR3 contains 15 residues. CDR3 sequence reads: CASSVVAGGPWEQYF. CDR3 DNA: TGTGCCAGCAGCGTAGTAGCGGGAGGGCCGTGGGAGCAGTACTTC.

This chain joins TRBV7-3 and TRBJ2-6; D gene unclear. Looked up from germline, CDR1 is SGHTA and CDR2 is FQGTGA. The CDR3 length is 17 residues. V shed 4 bases and J shed 2 bases, with 15 bases lying between them. DNA of the CDR3: TGTGCCAGCAGCTCAGTCCGACAACTCCCTGGGGCCAACGTCCTGACTTTC. Its translation is CASSSVRQLPGANVLTF.

The chain has TRBV18 and TRBJ2-7; D is possibly TRBD1 (5 bases). The CDR3 is 15 amino acids. Germline CDR1 reads KGHSH; CDR2 reads LQKENI. Trimming stripped 1 base from V and 5 bases from J, with 15 bases between. In DNA, the CDR3 is TGTGCCAGCTCACCACGTTTGTCAGGGAACGACGAGCAGTACTTC. Protein product: CASSPRLSGNDEQYF.

Of note for this clone: The sample holds other DNA sequences that translate to the same CDR3. This chain links TRBV9 with TRBJ2-1, with D perhaps TRBD2 (6 bases). Germline V gene sequence: CDR1 SGDLS, CDR2 YYNGEE. The CDR3 consists of 15 residues. V was pared by 2 bases and J by 1 base, with 10 bases between. The CDR3 spells CASSVGSGSYNEQFF. The CDR3 nucleotides are TGTGCCAGCAGCGTTGGTAGCGGTTCCTACAATGAGCAGTTCTTC.

The chain links TRBV7-2 to TRBJ1-3; no reliable D call. Trimming stripped 3 bases from V and 0 bases from J, with 12 bases between. The CDR3 is 16 amino acids. Germline-derived CDR1 and CDR2 are SGHTA and FQGNSA. DNA of the CDR3: TGTGCCAGCAGCTTCGGCCCTAGTAGCTCTGGAAACACCATATATTTT. Translated: CASSFGPSSSGNTIYF. The whole variable domain, filled in from reference TRBV7-2 and TRBJ1-3, reads GAGVSQSPSNKVTEKGKDVELRCDPISGHTALYWYRQSLGQGLEFLIYFQGNSAPDKSGLPSDRFSAERTGGSVSTLTIQRTQQEDSAVYLCASSFGPSSSGNTIYFGEGSWLTVV.

As to this clone: Germline is not matched at one junction end, which may reflect a read error. The rearrangement uses TRBV6-5 and TRBJ1-2; D is perhaps TRBD1 (5 bases). Germline lookup yields CDR1 MNHEY and CDR2 SVGAGI. This CDR3 has 16 residues. CDR3: CASSYFRISGKYDYTF. The CDR3 DNA sequence: TGTGCCAGCAGTTACTTTCGGATCTCAGGGAAGTATGACTACACCTTC.

The rearrangement joins TRBV28 to TRBJ2-1, with 7 positions matching TRBD2. Germline CDR1 MDHEN, CDR2 SYDVKM. V trimming: 6 bases; J trimming: 0 bases; junction bases outside the gene matches: 14. The CDR3 loop spans 18 amino acids. CDR3 nucleotide sequence: TGTGCCAGCAGCGGCGAACCCGGCAGGGACTACTCCTACAATGAGCAGTTCTTC. Translation gives CASSGEPGRDYSYNEQFF. Filled out from reference TRBV28 and TRBJ2-1, the complete variable domain reads DVKVTQSSRYLVKRTGEKVFLECVQDMDHENMFWYRQDPGLGLRLIYFSYDVKMKEKGDIPEGYSVSREKKERFSLILESASTNQTSMYLCASSGEPGRDYSYNEQFFGPGTRLTVL.

DNA of the CDR3: TGTGCCAGCAGCGCACAAGCGGGAGTCATCGAGACCCAGTACTTC. Translating it yields CASSAQAGVIETQYF. This chain links TRBV9 with TRBJ2-5, with 8 bases lining up with TRBD2. The CDR3 extends over 15 amino acids. Looked up from germline, CDR1 is SGDLS and CDR2 is YYNGEE. After removal of 3 bases from V and 5 bases from J, the junction contained 9 bases not matched to a gene.

This clone has only a few counts. The chain employs TRBV18 and TRBJ1-5; D might be TRBD1 (5 bases). Looked up from germline, CDR1 is KGHSH and CDR2 is LQKENI. The CDR3 has 17 residues. Trimming took off 3 bases at V and 0 bases at J, with 15 bases between the two ends. DNA of the CDR3: TGTGCCAGCTCACCCCAGCAGGGCCGCTATAGCAATCAGCCCCAGCATTTT. It codes for CASSPQQGRYSNQPQHF.

This clone was seen a handful of times. The CDR3 sequence is CSAEGQVNTEAFF. The CDR3 bases are TGCAGCGCTGAGGGACAGGTGAACACTGAAGCTTTCTTT. The gene calls are TRBV29-1 and TRBJ1-1; 8 bases are shared with TRBD1. V lost 7 bases and J lost 0; bases outside the gene matches: 4. The germline gives CDR1 SQVTM, CDR2 ANQGSEA. This CDR3 comprises 13 residues.

In its sample, this clone was seen a few times. This sequence joins TRBV7-8 and TRBJ2-1, with TRBD2 matching 8 bases. This CDR3 contains 13 residues. CDR1 SGHVS and CDR2 FQNEAQ come from the germline V gene. With V trimmed by 5 bases and J by 8 bases, 5 bases remained unmatched. The CDR3 region has the DNA TGTGCCAGCAGCGGAAAGCGGGAGTATGAGCAGTTCTTC. Amino acids: CASSGKREYEQFF. Supplemented by reference TRBV7-8 and TRBJ2-1, the full variable domain reads GAGVSQSPRYKVAKRGQDVALRCDPISGHVSLFWYQQALGQGPEFLTYFQNEAQLDKSGLPSDRFFAERPEGSVSTLKIQRTQQEDSAVYLCASSGKREYEQFFGPGTRLTVL.

This clone has only a few counts. The rearrangement links TRBV30 to TRBJ2-5; TRBD1 matches 8 bases. The length of the CDR3 is 16 residues. V shed 1 base and J 3 bases; nucleotides not matched to a gene: 10. Germline assignment: CDR1 GTSNPN and CDR2 SVGIG (reference sequence). CDR3 region: CAWSAGQGMGEETQYF. As DNA, the CDR3 is TGTGCCTGGAGTGCCGGACAGGGAATGGGGGAAGAGACCCAGTACTTC.

The chain uses TRBV4-1 and TRBJ2-7, with 7 bases that match TRBD1. Trimming at V came to 4 bases and at J to 1 base, leaving 1 base not matched to a gene. CDR3 length: 13 amino acids. Germline CDR1 and CDR2: MGHRA and YSYEKL. The CDR3 DNA follows: TGCGCCAGCAGCCCGACAGGGTCCTACGAGCAGTACTTC. It specifies CASSPTGSYEQYF.

This rearrangement joins TRBV29-1 to TRBJ1-1; weak D call: TRBD1 (5 bases). The V and J ends lost 5 bases and 6 bases respectively, with 13 bases between them. Germline assignment: CDR1 SQVTM and CDR2 ANQGSEA. This CDR3 region has 12 residues. The CDR3 sequence: CSVFRARAEAFF. In DNA, the CDR3 is TGCAGCGTTTTCAGGGCTAGGGCTGAAGCTTTCTTT.

This clone appeared a few times. The rearrangement uses TRBV9 and TRBJ2-2; 13 nucleotides match TRBD2. Germline V CDR1 and CDR2: SGDLS, YYNGEE. The CDR3 is 18 residues long. V shed 6 bases, J shed 3 bases, and the junction held 11 bases outside the gene matches. The DNA of the CDR3 is TGTGCCAGCACCGGAGGACTAGCGGGAGAATTGGACACCGGGGAGCTGTTTTTT. This codes for CASTGGLAGELDTGELFF.

The chain links TRBV14 to TRBJ2-7, with D unclear. V lost 3 bases, J lost 6 bases, and 18 bases lay in between. This CDR3 is 15 amino acids long. Per germline, CDR1 SGHDN and CDR2 FVKESK. The DNA for the CDR3 is TGTGCCAGCAGCCATGTCAAGCCAACTCCGGGCGAGCAGTACTTC. This codes for CASSHVKPTPGEQYF.

This clone turned up a few times. The chain carries TRBV30 and TRBJ1-2, with 7 nucleotides matching TRBD1. Trimming cost V 2 bases and J 8 bases; bases outside gene matches: 8. CDR1 GTSNPN and CDR2 SVGIG come from the germline V gene (reference sequence). This CDR3 is 13 amino acids long. The DNA of the CDR3 is TGTGCCTGGAGTCATCCAGGGGGTAGGGGCTACACCTTC. This codes for CAWSHPGGRGYTF.

This clone was seen a few times. The chain combines TRBV2 with TRBJ2-2; TRBD2 aligns across 7 bases. J gave up 5 bases and V 6 bases, and 9 bases lay outside the gene matches. The CDR3 consists of 15 residues. The germline CDR1 and CDR2 sequences are SNHLY and FYNNEI. CDR3 coding DNA: TGTGCCAGCAGAGGTGCAGCGGGACCTACCGGGGAGCTGTTTTTT. As protein: CASRGAAGPTGELFF.

This clone has just a few counts. The chain recombines TRBV7-2 with TRBJ2-1; D may be TRBD1 (8 bases). This CDR3 contains 14 residues. V was shortened by 5 bases and J by 7 bases, with 15 bases between the two germline ends. Germline V gives CDR1 SGHTA, CDR2 FQGNSA. CDR3 nucleotides: TGTGCCAGCAGCCCCCAACAGGGGGGGAATGAGCAGTTCTTC. As protein: CASSPQQGGNEQFF.

V gene TRBV9 combines with J gene TRBJ2-5; 7 bases align to TRBD2. Unmatched junction bases numbered 9, after V lost 6 bases and J lost 4 bases. The CDR3 sequence is 14 residues long. Germline CDR1 and CDR2: SGDLS and YYNGEE. The chain's CDR3 is CASNIAGMGETQYF. The CDR3 region has the DNA TGTGCCAGCAATATAGCGGGCATGGGAGAGACCCAGTACTTC.

This chain joins TRBV7-8 and TRBJ2-1; 12 bases align to TRBD2. V dropped 1 base and J dropped 7; count of bases not matched to a gene: 5. Germline V lookup: CDR1 SGHVS, CDR2 FQNEAQ. The CDR3 extends over 16 amino acids. CDR3 region: CASSLGLAGGENEQFF. CDR3 nucleotide sequence: TGTGCCAGCAGCTTAGGTCTAGCGGGAGGGGAGAATGAGCAGTTCTTC.

The chain links TRBV7-2 to TRBJ2-5, with a weak D call TRBD2 (6 bases). Trimming stripped 0 bases from V and 5 bases from J, with 19 bases between. The germline CDR1 and CDR2 sequences are SGHTA and FQGNSA. This CDR3 spans 17 amino acids. DNA of the CDR3: TGTGCCAGCAGCTTAGCGCTGGCGGGAACCGCCTGGGAGACCCAGTACTTC. Translation: CASSLALAGTAWETQYF.

This clone occurred a few times. V is TRBV7-8 and J is TRBJ2-3; 13 nucleotides match TRBD2. From germline, CDR1 is SGHVS and CDR2 FQNEAQ. The J segment lost 3 bases and the V segment lost 5 bases, leaving 5 bases of the junction unmatched. This CDR3 is built from 16 residues. The CDR3 region has the DNA TGTGCCAGCAGCCCCCCGACTAGCGGGAGGACAGATACGCAGTATTTT. Its translation: CASSPPTSGRTDTQYF.

The V call is TRBV5-1, the J call TRBJ1-1; TRBD1 aligns across 7 bases. With V trimmed by 2 bases and J by 0 bases, 7 bases remained unmatched. The V gene's germline CDR1 is SGHRS and CDR2 YFSETQ. CDR3 length equals 16 residues. CDR3 region: CASSFGQDYMNTEAFF. In DNA form, the CDR3 reads TGCGCCAGCAGCTTTGGACAGGATTACATGAACACTGAAGCTTTCTTT.

This clone came up a few times. The chain carries TRBV7-2 and TRBJ2-7; 9 bases map to TRBD1. V lost 4 bases and J lost 3; bases outside the gene matches: 4. The germline CDR1 and CDR2 sequences are SGHTA and FQGNSA. CDR3 length equals 14 residues. The CDR3, as DNA: TGTGCCAGCAGCTGGGGGGACAGGGACTACGAGCAGTACTTC. It yields the protein CASSWGDRDYEQYF. The variable domain in full, with the rest retrieved from reference TRBV7-2 and TRBJ2-7, is GAGVSQSPSNKVTEKGKDVELRCDPISGHTALYWYRQSLGQGLEFLIYFQGNSAPDKSGLPSDRFSAERTGGSVSTLTIQRTQQEDSAVYLCASSWGDRDYEQYFGPGTRLTVT.